Presented here are 13 T cell receptor beta chains from one specimen sequenced in a study of Graves' ophthalmopathy and Graves' hyperthyroidism. Using RNA transcripts, the TCR beta CDR3 regions were amplified. An opening RT-PCR round employed HTBI primers and preceded a second-round multiplex PCR. TCRdb processed the multiplex PCR reads anew with MiXCR; each CDR3 protein has one entry. The profile shows nearly 400,000 distinct CDR3 sequences, around 19% of them singletons. The sequenced sample consisted of peripheral blood. Source of these receptors: a young woman with Graves' ophthalmopathy.

This clonotype was seen ten or more times. The chain links TRBV14 to TRBJ2-7, with D uncertain. Trimming removed 0 bases from V and 0 bases from J, with 9 bases in between. The CDR3 spans 15 residues. Per germline, CDR1 SGHDN and CDR2 FVKESK. CDR3 sequence reads: CASSQEVGISYEQYF. CDR3 DNA sequence: TGTGCCAGCAGCCAAGAAGTAGGGATCTCCTACGAGCAGTACTTC.

This clonotype was detected ten times or more. The chain uses TRBV28 and TRBJ2-5, with TRBD1 matching over 7 bases. Germline V gene lookup returns CDR1 MDHEN and CDR2 SYDVKM. The CDR3 covers 13 residues. The V segment lost 6 bases and the J segment 3 bases; nucleotides outside the gene matches: 4. DNA of the CDR3: TGTGCCAGCAGCCCTGGGACAGAAGAGACCCAGTACTTC. The encoded protein is CASSPGTEETQYF.

In this sample, this clonotype turned up many times. This chain uses TRBV3-1 with TRBJ1-5; D uncertain. Germline V gene data show CDR1 as LGHDT and CDR2 as YNNKEL (reference sequence). The CDR3 has 15 amino acids. Trimming took 1 base from V and 0 from J, leaving 7 bases between them. The DNA of the CDR3 is TGTGCCAGCAGCCAAGGGTCGAATAGCAATCAGCCCCAGCATTTT. This encodes CASSQGSNSNQPQHF. Based on the CDR3 plus reference TRBV3-1 and TRBJ1-5, the full variable domain is DTAVSQTPKYLVTQMGNDKSIKCEQNLGHDTMYWYKQDSKKFLKIMFSYNNKELIINETVPNRFSPKSPDKAHLNLHINSLELGDSAVYFCASSQGSNSNQPQHFGDGTRLSIL.

This clonotype has at least ten counts. The chain employs TRBV20-1 and TRBJ2-7; D possibly corresponds to TRBD2 (5 bases). The germline V and J ends were trimmed by 6 bases and 3 bases, with 9 bases remaining between them. Germline V gives CDR1 DFQATT, CDR2 SNEGSKA (reference sequence). The CDR3 extends over 11 amino acids. The CDR3 protein is CSAIDYYEQYF. The DNA for the CDR3 is TGCAGTGCCATCGACTACTACGAGCAGTACTTC.

In this sample, this clonotype turned up many times. This rearrangement joins TRBV14 to TRBJ2-7; 8 bases map to TRBD2. Germline V gene sequence: CDR1 SGHDN, CDR2 FVKESK. The V and J ends lost 6 bases and 2 bases, in that order; junction bases with no gene match: 6. This CDR3 has 14 amino acids. The CDR3 here is CASRKAGGTYEQYF. The CDR3 DNA is TGTGCCAGCAGGAAGGCGGGAGGCACCTACGAGCAGTACTTC.

The rearrangement uses TRBV6-1 and TRBJ1-1; a possible D gene is TRBD1 (5 bases). CDR1 and CDR2 from the germline V gene are MNHNS and SASEGT. V lost 8 bases and J lost 4, with 14 bases in between. This CDR3 contains 13 residues. CDR3 loop: CASFLREGTEAFF. CDR3 bases: TGTGCCAGCTTTCTCAGGGAGGGCACTGAAGCTTTCTTT.

The rearrangement links TRBV6-1 to TRBJ2-1, with D tentatively TRBD2 (6 bases). This CDR3 has 18 residues. Germline V lookup: CDR1 MNHNS, CDR2 SASEGT. V gave up 3 bases and J gave up 5 bases, with 23 bases separating them. The CDR3: CASSDNHGTLIRNNEQFF. DNA for the CDR3: TGTGCCAGCAGTGACAATCACGGGACTCTCATAAGGAACAATGAGCAGTTCTTC.

Ten or more counts support this clonotype. The genes are TRBV6-5 and TRBJ2-7, with D unclear. The V gene's germline CDR1 is MNHEY and CDR2 SVGAGI. The length of the CDR3 is 11 residues. Trimming stripped 6 bases from V and 6 bases from J, with 9 bases between. DNA of the CDR3: TGTGCCAGCAGAGTGGGGTGCGAGCAGTACTTC. Its translation: CASRVGCEQYF.

This clonotype was recorded at least ten times. The rearrangement uses TRBV12-3 or TRBV12-4 and TRBJ1-5; TRBD1 is a possible D gene (5 bases). The ends were cut back, 3 bases at V and 4 bases at J, with 7 bases in the middle. This CDR3 has 13 residues. CDR3 in DNA: TGTGCCAGCAGTTTCGGGGCAAATCAGCCCCAGCATTTT. Its translation: CASSFGANQPQHF.

This clonotype has at least ten counts. The chain recombines TRBV11-2 with TRBJ2-5, with TRBD2 identical over 7 bases. Germline CDR1 SGHAT, CDR2 FQNNGV. The length of the CDR3 is 15 residues. V lost 2 bases to trimming and J lost 5 bases; unmatched junction nucleotides: 8. The CDR3 spells CASSLTSAPGETQYF. DNA of the CDR3: TGTGCCAGCAGCTTAACTAGCGCCCCTGGGGAGACCCAGTACTTC.

This clonotype was counted ten times or more. The chain is built from TRBV29-1 and TRBJ1-1, with D possibly matching TRBD1 (6 bases). Deletions cut 7 bases from V and 0 bases from J, with 15 bases between. Germline lookup yields CDR1 SQVTM and CDR2 ANQGSEA. CDR3 length: 14 amino acids. The CDR3 nucleotides read TGCAGCGCCCACAGGGACACCGTGAACACTGAAGCTTTCTTT. Its protein is CSAHRDTVNTEAFF.

Many counts were recorded for this clonotype. The genes are TRBV7-2 and TRBJ2-5; no clear D gene. Between the trimmed V and J ends, which lost 7 bases and 1 base, there was a span of 10 bases. The CDR3 has 13 amino acids. Per germline, CDR1 SGHTA and CDR2 FQGNSA. The chain's CDR3 is CASTRWGQETQYF. The CDR3 DNA reads as TGTGCCAGCACCCGTTGGGGCCAAGAGACCCAGTACTTC. The complete variable domain, with remaining parts taken from reference TRBV7-2 and TRBJ2-5, reads GAGVSQSPSNKVTEKGKDVELRCDPISGHTALYWYRQSLGQGLEFLIYFQGNSAPDKSGLPSDRFSAERTGGSVSTLTIQRTQQEDSAVYLCASTRWGQETQYFGPGTRLLVL.

This clonotype was picked up many times. V is TRBV6-5 and J is TRBJ2-5; D is undetermined. In germline, CDR1 is MNHEY, CDR2 SVGAGI. This CDR3 has 14 residues. Trimming removed 0 bases at V and 5 bases at J, with 10 bases between. The CDR3 region is CASSYSEIRETQYF. CDR3 DNA: TGTGCCAGCAGTTACTCGGAGATAAGGGAGACCCAGTACTTC.